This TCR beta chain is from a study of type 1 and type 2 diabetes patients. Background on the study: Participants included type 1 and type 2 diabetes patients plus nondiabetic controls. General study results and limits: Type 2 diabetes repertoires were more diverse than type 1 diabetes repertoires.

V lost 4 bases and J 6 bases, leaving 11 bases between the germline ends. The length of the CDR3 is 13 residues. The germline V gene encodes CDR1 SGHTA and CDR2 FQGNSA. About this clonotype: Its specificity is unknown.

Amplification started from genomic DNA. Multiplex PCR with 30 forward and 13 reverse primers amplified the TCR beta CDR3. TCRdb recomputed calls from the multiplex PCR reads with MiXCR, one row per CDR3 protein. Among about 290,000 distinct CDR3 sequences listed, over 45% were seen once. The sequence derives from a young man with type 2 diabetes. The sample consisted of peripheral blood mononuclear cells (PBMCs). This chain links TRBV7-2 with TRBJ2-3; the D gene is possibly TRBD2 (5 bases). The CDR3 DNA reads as TGTGCCAGCAGCTCGGCTAGCATGGATACGCAGTATTTT. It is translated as CASSSASMDTQYF.